The source of this T cell receptor (beta chain) is a study of shared clonotypes between healthy human individuals. Regarding this clone: Antigen: not known.

V shed 0 bases and J 5 bases; nucleotides not matched to a gene: 3. The length of the CDR3 is 16 residues. Germline CDR1 is MGHRA and CDR2 is YSYEKL. It was into CD45RA+ naive and CD45RA-negative memory subsets that the CD4+ cells were split. In the original workflow: Filtering differed, since immunoSEQ gave only junction sequences and no quality scores. Clones were read by immunoSEQ multiplex PCR, and TCRdb kept only the in-frame ones, dropping some. V and J calls and clone size are as listed in that table; D and trimming were resolved from the DNA. The data show roughly 2.2 million clones, with more than 85% seen just once and 0.39% held by the top ten. Study observations and caveats: Memory subsets generally showed lower estimated richness than naive subsets. Investigators expected sequencing depth to affect clonotype sharing among donors.

The chain couples TRBV4-1 to TRBJ2-3; 12 bases line up with TRBD1. This sequence originates from a man aged 18 to 29 in good health. Some clones in this sample may be carry-over from other donors' samples. The sample was naive CD4+ T cells from PBMCs. The subset was: CD45RA+ positively selected. CDR3 bases: TGCGCCAGCAGCCAAGAGGGACAGGGGGCAAGAGATACGCAGTATTTT. It translates to CASSQEGQGARDTQYF.